This T cell receptor beta chain was recovered during a study of shared clonotypes between healthy human individuals. Repertoires were generated with immunoSEQ multiplex PCR, while TCRdb's copy carries only in-frame clones and drops some. The sample holds over 2 million clones, around 95% seen once. In its sample, this clone was seen once. The target antigen is unknown. Overall study findings and caveats: The study found lower generation probabilities in non-shared clonotypes than in those shared by all four donors. Specimens sampled were limited to blood, with tissue repertoires likely differing.

The sample comprised naive CD4+ T cells sorted from blood. The sample's subset: CD45RA+ positively selected. This clonotype was sampled from a man between 18 and 29 years old in good health.

Here the CDR3 reads CASSLVRSGTGVSFQYF. CDR3 DNA sequence: TGTGCCAGCAGCTTAGTCCGTTCCGGGACAGGAGTATCTTTTCAGTACTTC. The chain employs TRBV11-2 and TRBJ2-4; 8 nucleotides line up with TRBD1. The CDR3 sequence is 17 residues long. The germline V gene has CDR1 SGHAT and CDR2 FQNNGV. Unmatched junction bases numbered 16, after V lost 1 base and J lost 11 bases. The whole variable domain, filled in from reference TRBV11-2 and TRBJ2-4, reads EAGVAQSPRYKIIEKRQSVAFWCNPISGHATLYWYQQILGQGPKLLIQFQNNGVVDDSQLPKDRFSAERLKGVDSTLKIQPAKLEDSAVYLCASSLVRSGTGVSFQYFGAGTRLSVL.